This TCR beta chain was found in a study of blood T cell repertoires in COVID-19. Germline CDR1 reads SGHDT; CDR2 reads YYEEEE. The CDR3 sequence is 12 residues long. V lost 4 bases and J lost 6, with 10 bases in between. This table comes from immunoSEQ multiplex PCR, and its TCRdb copy is limited to in-frame clones, with some not included. The sample includes about 99,000 clones, about 83% of them seen just once. The gene calls are TRBV5-6 and TRBJ1-2; D may be TRBD1 (5 bases). This sequence originates from an older man with active or convalescent COVID-19. The sample comprised peripheral blood. CDR3 nucleotide sequence: TGTGCCAGCAGCAACGGACATCATGGCTACACCTTC. Protein product: CASSNGHHGYTF.